The T cell receptor (beta chain) under discussion was sequenced for a study of blood T cell repertoires in COVID-19. Profiled with immunoSEQ multiplex PCR; TCRdb holds only in-frame clones, not every one. The sample lists 65,000 to 95,000 clones, around nine tenths occurring once. This CDR3 is 14 amino acids long. The trim removed 3 bases at V and 11 bases at J, leaving 7 bases unmatched. Germline-derived CDR1 and CDR2 are SGHAT and FQNNGV. Material for sequencing was peripheral blood. The chain combines TRBV11-2 with TRBJ2-1, with TRBD2 matching 10 bases. This TCR came from a man aged 45-65 years with active COVID-19. This CDR3 reads CASSLGSGGPQQFF. The DNA of the CDR3 is TGTGCCAGCAGCTTGGGTAGCGGGGGGCCACAGCAGTTCTTC.